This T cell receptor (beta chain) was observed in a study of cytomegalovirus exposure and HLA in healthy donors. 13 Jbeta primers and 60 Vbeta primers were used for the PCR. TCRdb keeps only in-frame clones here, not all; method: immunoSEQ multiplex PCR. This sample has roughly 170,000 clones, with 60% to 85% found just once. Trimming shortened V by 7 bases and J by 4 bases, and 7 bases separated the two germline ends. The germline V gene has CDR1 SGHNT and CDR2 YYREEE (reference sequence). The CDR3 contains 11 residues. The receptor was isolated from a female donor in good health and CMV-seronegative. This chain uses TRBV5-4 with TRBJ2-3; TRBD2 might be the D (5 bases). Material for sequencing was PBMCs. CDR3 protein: CASGSSDTQYF. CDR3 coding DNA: TGTGCCAGCGGGAGCTCAGATACGCAGTATTTT.